What follows is one T cell receptor beta chain and its context. Every donor was a Caucasian adult from Nashville, Tennessee. Clones were read by immunoSEQ multiplex PCR, and TCRdb kept only the in-frame ones, dropping some. The sample lists nearly 500,000 clones, 70% to 80% occurring once. The CDR3 runs to 13 residues. V gave up 5 bases and J gave up 6 bases, with 11 bases separating them. Germline-derived CDR1 and CDR2 are SEHNR and FQNEAQ (reference sequence). This sample was taken from a study of shared clonotypes between healthy human individuals. The V call is TRBV7-9, the J call TRBJ2-1, with D possibly TRBD2 on 7 matching bases. The TCR sequence derives from a woman in her forties in good health. Some clones in this sample may be carry-over from other donors' samples. Sequenced material: PBMCs. The CDR3 nucleotides read TGTGCCAGCAGCCTTAGGGGGGGCAATGAGCAGTTCTTC. Protein product: CASSLRGGNEQFF.